Listed here are 12 T cell receptor beta chains from one sample, sequenced in a study of cytomegalovirus exposure and HLA in healthy donors. Repertoires were generated with immunoSEQ multiplex PCR, while TCRdb's copy carries only in-frame clones and drops some. The data show some 98,000 clones, with roughly 87% seen just once and 6.3% held by the top ten. Sequencing was performed on PBMCs. The receptors shown here come from a man between 18 and 35 years old in good health and CMV-seropositive.

CDR3 sequence: CASSQGAGTDTQYF. DNA for the CDR3: TGTGCCAGCAGTCAGGGGGCTGGCACAGATACGCAGTATTTT. The chain links TRBV25-1 to TRBJ2-3; 8 nucleotides align to TRBD1. Trimming at V came to 5 bases and at J to 1 base, leaving 2 bases not matched to a gene. CDR3 length equals 14 residues. Looked up from germline, CDR1 is MGHDK and CDR2 is SYGVNS.

The V call is TRBV7-9, the J call TRBJ1-2, with 11 bases that match TRBD1. J was trimmed by 7 bases and V by 2 bases; bases with no gene match: 9. This CDR3 has 16 amino acids. Germline-derived CDR1 and CDR2 are SEHNR and FQNEAQ (reference sequence). The CDR3 DNA reads TGTGCCAGCAGCTTATGGGGGTCCGGGACAGGGGGTGGCTACACCTTC. Amino acid sequence: CASSLWGSGTGGGYTF.

The chain carries TRBV28 and TRBJ1-2; D is unresolved. Trimming took off 2 bases at V and 0 bases at J, with 10 bases between the two ends. This CDR3 is built from 15 residues. The V gene's germline CDR1 is MDHEN and CDR2 SYDVKM. This CDR3 reads CASSLNFPTNYGYTF. Written as DNA, the CDR3 is TGTGCCAGCAGTTTAAACTTTCCAACTAACTATGGCTACACCTTC.

This chain connects TRBV7-2 to TRBJ2-7; D is possibly TRBD1 (6 bases). V was cut by 6 bases and J by 5 bases, with 20 bases left in between. The germline V gene encodes CDR1 SGHTA and CDR2 FQGNSA. The CDR3 covers 15 residues. CDR3 loop: CASSQWDTRGDEQYF. The CDR3 DNA follows: TGTGCCAGCAGTCAATGGGACACCCGCGGCGACGAGCAGTACTTC.

The chain has TRBV7-9 and TRBJ1-1, with D unclear. This CDR3 region has 14 residues. V was cut by 5 bases and J by 1 base, with 11 bases left in between. Germline V gene data show CDR1 as SEHNR and CDR2 as FQNEAQ (reference sequence). The CDR3 nucleotides read TGTGCCAGCAGCCCCTCGGGAAGGAACACTGAAGCTTTCTTT. Amino acid sequence: CASSPSGRNTEAFF.

V and J are TRBV7-3 and TRBJ2-2, with D hard to call. The CDR3 totals 15 residues. Germline V gene lookup returns CDR1 SGHTA and CDR2 FQGTGA. Trimming removed 6 bases from V and 1 base from J, with 12 bases in between. CDR3 sequence reads: CASRAGSLNTGELFF. CDR3 nucleotide sequence: TGTGCCAGCAGGGCAGGCAGTTTGAACACCGGGGAGCTGTTTTTT.

This clone was seen many times. The chain combines TRBV19 with TRBJ2-5; D perhaps matches TRBD2 (5 bases). Germline assignment: CDR1 LNHDA and CDR2 SQIVND (reference sequence). Trimming removed 2 bases at V and 9 bases at J, with 13 bases between. The CDR3 covers 13 residues. CDR3 DNA sequence: TGTGCCAGTAGTATATCCGGGCCCGGGGCCCAGTACTTC. Its translation: CASSISGPGAQYF.

This chain links TRBV6-1 with TRBJ1-2, with a possible D match to TRBD1 (6 bases). This CDR3 region has 13 residues. V lost 7 bases, J lost 6 bases, and 15 bases lay in between. CDR1 and CDR2 (germline): MNHNS, SASEGT. The CDR3 spells CASTRTVSDGYTF. Written as DNA, the CDR3 is TGTGCCAGCACAAGGACAGTTTCTGATGGCTACACCTTC.

This chain connects TRBV11-2 to TRBJ2-5; the D gene is possibly TRBD1 (5 bases). The germline V and J ends were trimmed by 3 bases and 3 bases, with 8 bases remaining between them. Germline CDR1 SGHAT, CDR2 FQNNGV. The CDR3 totals 13 residues. The CDR3 region has the DNA TGTGCCAGCAGCTTCGGCAGGGAAGAGACCCAGTACTTC. Protein product: CASSFGREETQYF. Supplemented by reference TRBV11-2 and TRBJ2-5, the full variable domain reads EAGVAQSPRYKIIEKRQSVAFWCNPISGHATLYWYQQILGQGPKLLIQFQNNGVVDDSQLPKDRFSAERLKGVDSTLKIQPAKLEDSAVYLCASSFGREETQYFGPGTRLLVL.

The CDR3: CASTSANTGELFF. The CDR3 bases are TGCGCCAGCACTAGCGCGAACACCGGGGAGCTGTTTTTT. This rearrangement joins TRBV10-1 to TRBJ2-2; possibly TRBD2 for D (6 bases). Trimming left V 7 bases short and J 0 bases short, with 6 bases between. CDR3 length equals 13 residues. Germline CDR1 and CDR2: WNHNN and SYGVQD (reference sequence).

DNA for the CDR3: TGTGCCAGCAGTTCCCAGGGGGCAGGGGACACTGAAGCTTTCTTT. This codes for CASSSQGAGDTEAFF. This chain connects TRBV27 to TRBJ1-1; 8 bases are shared with TRBD1. The CDR3 is 15 residues long. The V gene end was trimmed by 4 bases and the J gene end by 3 bases; junction bases not matched to a gene: 7. Germline V gives CDR1 MNHEY, CDR2 SMNVEV (reference sequence).

The chain combines TRBV27 with TRBJ1-5; a weak D match, TRBD1 (5 bases). CDR3 length: 15 residues. V lost 2 bases to trimming and J lost 6 bases, with 14 bases between them. Germline V CDR1 and CDR2: MNHEY, SMNVEV (reference sequence). The CDR3 spells CASSLSSGLGQPQHF. In DNA form, the CDR3 reads TGTGCCAGCAGTTTAAGTTCAGGGTTAGGTCAGCCCCAGCATTTT.